These T cell receptor beta chains were read from a single sample in a study of PD-1 blockade in classical Hodgkin lymphoma. Sequencing used immunoSEQ multiplex PCR; TCRdb keeps in-frame clones, though not all of them. The sample carries over 25,000 clones, almost 90% recorded once. This material consisted of CD8+ T cells from blood, taken at baseline. The receptors originated from a human donor with classical Hodgkin lymphoma. Both conserved end residues are part of each CDR3. D genes are given only for firm matches. A row's size may be missing; if present it is once, few, many or a size class.

abundance	len	d_gene	v_gene	j_gene	CDR3nt	CDR3aa
few	12	-	TRBV6-6	TRBJ1-1	TGTGCCAGCAGTTACACGAACACTGAAGCTTTCTTT	CASSYTNTEAFF
-	13	-	TRBV7-2	TRBJ2-7	TGTGCCAGCAGCCCTTGGAGCTCCTACGAGCAGTACTTC	CASSPWSSYEQYF
-	17	-	TRBV7-9	TRBJ2-1	TGTGCCAGCAGCTTACGTCTGGGCGGGACGGTCGTCCATGAGCAGTTCTTC	CASSLRLGGTVVHEQFF
-	14	TRBD1	TRBV7-9	TRBJ2-5	TGTGCCAGCAGCCCCTGGGACAGGGAAGAGACCCAGTACTTC	CASSPWDREETQYF
-	14	-	TRBV5-4	TRBJ1-3	TGTGCCAGCAGCTGGGGGGTGCCTGGAAACACCATATATTTT	CASSWGVPGNTIYF
-	13	-	TRBV27	TRBJ2-7	TGTGCCAGCAGTCCTGGCCTCTCCTACGAGCAGTACTTC	CASSPGLSYEQYF
-	13	-	TRBV6-1	TRBJ2-7	TGTGCCAGCAGTGAATTACACGGATACGAGCAGTACTTC	CASSELHGYEQYF
-	11	TRBD1	TRBV6-6	TRBJ1-4	TGTGCCAGCAGGACAGGGGAAAAACTGTTTTTT	CASRTGEKLFF
few	14	TRBD2	TRBV7-6	TRBJ2-3	TGTGCCAGCAGCTTCGGGGGGGGCACAGATACGCAGTATTTT	CASSFGGGTDTQYF
-	12	-	TRBV5-4	TRBJ2-1	TGTGCCAGCAGCCTAGGGGGGGATGAGCAGTTCTTC	CASSLGGDEQFF
-	14	-	TRBV7-6	TRBJ2-7	TGTGCCAGCAGCTTAGGGGACGGGGCCTACGAGCAGTACTTC	CASSLGDGAYEQYF
once	18	TRBD2	TRBV5-1	TRBJ2-1	TGCGCCAGCAGCTTGACCCTTCTGCTAGCGGGAAAAGGGACTGAGCAGTTCTTC	CASSLTLLLAGKGTEQFF
-	12	-	TRBV9	TRBJ2-2	TGTGCCAGCGGGAGTCCCACCGGGGAGCTGTTTTTT	CASGSPTGELFF
-	14	TRBD1	TRBV6-6	TRBJ2-2	TGTGCCAGCAGTTATCTACAGGGGACCGGGGAGCTGTTTTTT	CASSYLQGTGELFF
once	16	TRBD2	TRBV19	TRBJ2-7	TGTGCCAGTAGTACCGACTGGCGGGAGGGAACCTACGAGCAGTACTTC	CASSTDWREGTYEQYF
-	13	-	TRBV27	TRBJ2-7	TGTGCCAGCTGGGACCGGCGAAGCTACGAGCAGTACTTC	CASWDRRSYEQYF
-	15	-	TRBV10-3	TRBJ1-2	TGTGCCATCAGTGAGTCAAGGGCACCTAACTATGGCTACACCTTC	CAISESRAPNYGYTF
-	14	TRBD2	TRBV28	TRBJ2-7	TGTGCCAGCAGTTTACTGCAGGGAGGGTACGAGCAGTACTTC	CASSLLQGGYEQYF
-	15	-	TRBV4-1	TRBJ2-2	TGCGCCAGCAGCCTACAACTAGACCCCCCCGGGGAGCTGTTTTTT	CASSLQLDPPGELFF
few	14	-	TRBV27	TRBJ1-1	TGTGCCAGCAGTATAACCCGGGGGGACACTGAAGCTTTCTTT	CASSITRGDTEAFF
once	15	-	TRBV4-1	TRBJ1-4	TGCGCCAGCAGCCCCAGAGACAGGCCTAATGAAAAACTGTTTTTT	CASSPRDRPNEKLFF
-	15	TRBD2	TRBV27	TRBJ2-3	TGTGCCAGCAGTTTATCGGTAGCGGGAGGAGATACGCAGTATTTT	CASSLSVAGGDTQYF
once	19	TRBD1	TRBV5-6	TRBJ2-7	TGTGCCAGCAGTAATCAGGGGGCTTGGTCTGTAATCTACTCCTACGAGCAGTACTTC	CASSNQGAWSVIYSYEQYF
-	14	TRBD1	TRBV30	TRBJ2-7	TGTGCCTGGAAGAGGGGACAGGGGATAATCGAGCAGTACTTC	CAWKRGQGIIEQYF
few	14	-	TRBV7-9	TRBJ1-5	TGTGCCAGCAGCATAGGGCCTAGCAATCAGCCCCAGCATTTT	CASSIGPSNQPQHF
-	17	TRBD2	TRBV5-6	TRBJ2-3	TGTGCCAGCAGCTTGGACGTCTGGCGGGAGTTCACAGATACGCAGTATTTT	CASSLDVWREFTDTQYF
-	13	TRBD1	TRBV27	TRBJ2-7	TGTGCCAGCAGTTTCCTCCGGGACAGCGAGCAGTACTTC	CASSFLRDSEQYF
-	18	-	TRBV21-1	TRBJ2-5	TGTGCCAGCAGCCTTCCACGGAACGGGAGGGAAGTCCAAGAGACCCAGTACTTC	CASSLPRNGREVQETQYF
-	11	-	TRBV10-3	TRBJ2-7	TGTGCCATCAGGGGCTCCTACGAGCAGTACTTC	CAIRGSYEQYF
-	12	-	TRBV29-1	TRBJ2-7	TGCAGCGTTGGAACAGGCGCCTACGAGCAGTACTTC	CSVGTGAYEQYF
-	12	-	TRBV7-6	TRBJ2-3	TGTGCCAGCAGCTCATACACAGATACGCAGTATTTT	CASSSYTDTQYF
once	17	-	TRBV10-1	TRBJ2-1	TGCGCCAGCAGTGAGTCGACGTTAGGGGTTGAGTACAATGAGCAGTTCTTC	CASSESTLGVEYNEQFF
once	15	TRBD2	TRBV9	TRBJ2-2	TGTGCCAGCAGCGTAGGCGGGAGTAGCTCCGGGGAGCTGTTTTTT	CASSVGGSSSGELFF
-	20	TRBD2	TRBV7-6	TRBJ2-2	TGTGCCAGCAGCCCCCAAATGACTAGCGGGAGGGCCCCGAACACCGGGGAGCTGTTTTTT	CASSPQMTSGRAPNTGELFF
-	14	-	TRBV7-9	TRBJ1-4	TGTGCCAGCAGCTACGGACAGAGCGATGAAAAACTGTTTTTT	CASSYGQSDEKLFF
-	14	-	TRBV5-6	TRBJ1-4	TGTGCCAGCAGCTTGGCCGGACCAGACGAAAAACTGTTTTTT	CASSLAGPDEKLFF
-	13	-	TRBV30	TRBJ2-7	TGTGCCTGGAGTCCGGGCTCACCCTACGAGCAGTACTTC	CAWSPGSPYEQYF
-	15	-	TRBV7-9	TRBJ2-7	TGTGCCAGCAGCTTAGGCGGACATATAGCCTACGAGCAGTACTTC	CASSLGGHIAYEQYF
-	15	-	TRBV6-5	TRBJ2-2	TGTGCCAGCAGTTACTCTGAAACAGTCACCGGGGAGCTGTTTTTT	CASSYSETVTGELFF
once	12	-	TRBV27	TRBJ2-2	TGTGCCAGCAGTCCCCTAGTCGGGGAGCTGTTTTTT	CASSPLVGELFF
-	17	-	TRBV15	TRBJ2-5	TGTGCCACCAGCAGAGATCTCTCGGCGGGTGGCCAAGAGACCCAGTACTTC	CATSRDLSAGGQETQYF
-	11	-	TRBV6-5	TRBJ2-1	TGTGCCAGCACCGATACAAATGAGCAGTTCTTC	CASTDTNEQFF
-	16	-	TRBV4-2	TRBJ1-2	TGTGCCAGCAGCCAAGATCTAACCGCTCCCCCCTATGGCTACACCTTC	CASSQDLTAPPYGYTF
once	17	-	TRBV6-1	TRBJ2-7	TGTGCCAGCAGTGAACTTCCAACTAACACAGGGTTCTACGAGCAGTACTTC	CASSELPTNTGFYEQYF
-	16	-	TRBV14	TRBJ2-1	TGTGCCAGCAGCCAACGGACTGGACCCTCCTACAATGAGCAGTTCTTC	CASSQRTGPSYNEQFF
-	17	-	TRBV7-9	TRBJ2-3	TGTGCCAGCAGCGCGCGTAGAGGATCACCCCCCACAGATACGCAGTATTTT	CASSARRGSPPTDTQYF
-	14	TRBD2	TRBV10-2	TRBJ2-3	TGCGCCAGCTATAGCGGGGATAGCACAGATACGCAGTATTTT	CASYSGDSTDTQYF
-	14	-	TRBV18	TRBJ2-7	TGTGCCAGCTCACCACCGGAGGGTTCCTACGAGCAGTACTTC	CASSPPEGSYEQYF
-	14	-	TRBV5-8	TRBJ2-7	TGTGCCAGCAGCTTTGGCGGAGAAGCCTACGAGCAGTACTTC	CASSFGGEAYEQYF
-	13	-	TRBV6-4	TRBJ2-3	TGTGCCAGCAGTGACTCAGTCACAGATACGCAGTATTTT	CASSDSVTDTQYF
-	13	-	TRBV7-9	TRBJ2-5	TGTGCCAGCGGGTATCTAGAAGTGGAGACCCAGTACTTC	CASGYLEVETQYF
-	14	-	TRBV10-1	TRBJ2-2	TGCGCCAGCAGTGAGAGTTGGGGCACCGGGGAGCTGTTTTTT	CASSESWGTGELFF
-	17	TRBD1	TRBV7-7	TRBJ2-2	TGTGCTAGCAGCTCCAATTACAGGGGGCAGAACACCGGGGAGCTGTTTTTT	CASSSNYRGQNTGELFF
-	15	TRBD1	TRBV6-5	TRBJ1-2	TGTGCCAGCAGTTACCCTTGGGACAGCCGTTTCGGCTACACCTTC	CASSYPWDSRFGYTF
-	14	-	TRBV12-5	TRBJ2-7	TGTGCTAGTGGTTTGGGGCAGGGAACTCACGAGCAGTACTTC	CASGLGQGTHEQYF
-	14	-	TRBV27	TRBJ2-7	TGTGCCAGCAGGGCCGGGACACGGACCTACGAGCAGTACTTC	CASRAGTRTYEQYF
-	15	TRBD2	TRBV27	TRBJ2-1	TGTGCCAGCAGTCCCAACAGCGGGAGGTACAATGAGCAGTTCTTC	CASSPNSGRYNEQFF
-	14	-	TRBV6-1	TRBJ1-5	TGTGCCAGCAGTGAAGTAAACAACAATCAGCCCCAGCATTTT	CASSEVNNNQPQHF
few	13	TRBD1	TRBV2	TRBJ1-1	TGTGCCAGCAGCGACAGGGGGGGGACTGAAGCTTTCTTT	CASSDRGGTEAFF
-	16	TRBD2	TRBV7-2	TRBJ2-7	TGTGCCAGCAGCTTAGAGGGACTAGCGGGAACCTACGAGCAGTACTTC	CASSLEGLAGTYEQYF